The clone carrying this TCR beta chain has only one observation. The data were obtained in a study of blood T cell repertoires in COVID-19. Study at large: From T cells, B-cell-depleted T cells, or PBMCs came the material, which was cDNA or gDNA.

As handled by the study authors: Reference gene primer amplification gave nucleated cell count estimates. TCRdb's copy holds only in-frame clones and misses some; the assay was immunoSEQ multiplex PCR. V, J and clone size were drawn from that table, and D and trimming were deduced from the DNA. The sample has approximately 150,000 clones, under 85% seen once. Germline values: CDR1 KGHSH, CDR2 LQKENI. V shed 3 bases, J shed 15 bases, and the junction held 10 bases outside the gene matches. The CDR3 contains 13 residues. This chain links TRBV18 with TRBJ2-1; 8 bases agree with TRBD2. The specimen was peripheral blood. The receptor was derived from a man in his sixties or seventies who had recovered from COVID-19. CDR3 coding DNA: TGTGCCAGCTCACCTTCGGCGGGAGGTCAACCGTTCTTC. Its translation: CASSPSAGGQPFF. Supplemented by reference TRBV18 and TRBJ2-1, the full variable domain reads NAGVMQNPRHLVRRRGQEARLRCSPMKGHSHVYWYRQLPEEGLKFMVYLQKENIIDESGMPKERFSAEFPKEGPSILRIQQVVRGDSAAYFCASSPSAGGQPFFGPGTRLTVL.